This entry concerns a single TCR beta chain. The CDR3 sequence is 17 residues long. The V and J ends lost 4 bases and 2 bases, in that order; junction bases with no gene match: 4. Germline V CDR1 and CDR2: SGHRS, YFSETQ. The table came from immunoSEQ multiplex PCR; TCRdb's copy has only in-frame clones and leaves some out. In the table there are about 270,000 clones, 70% to 90% of which are singletons. The data are from a study of blood T cell repertoires in COVID-19. The sequence derives from a woman aged 65 to 85 with acute or convalescent COVID-19. The source material was peripheral blood. The chain carries TRBV5-1 and TRBJ2-6, with 12 bases aligning to TRBD1. CDR3 loop: CASSDGTGGTGANVLTF. The CDR3 nucleotides are TGCGCCAGCAGCGACGGGACAGGGGGCACTGGGGCCAACGTCCTGACTTTC. The full variable domain, its missing parts supplied by reference TRBV5-1 and TRBJ2-6, is KAGVTQTPRYLIKTRGQQVTLSCSPISGHRSVSWYQQTPGQGLQFLFEYFSETQRNKGNFPGRFSGRQFSNSRSEMNVSTLELGDSALYLCASSDGTGGTGANVLTFGAGSRLTVL.